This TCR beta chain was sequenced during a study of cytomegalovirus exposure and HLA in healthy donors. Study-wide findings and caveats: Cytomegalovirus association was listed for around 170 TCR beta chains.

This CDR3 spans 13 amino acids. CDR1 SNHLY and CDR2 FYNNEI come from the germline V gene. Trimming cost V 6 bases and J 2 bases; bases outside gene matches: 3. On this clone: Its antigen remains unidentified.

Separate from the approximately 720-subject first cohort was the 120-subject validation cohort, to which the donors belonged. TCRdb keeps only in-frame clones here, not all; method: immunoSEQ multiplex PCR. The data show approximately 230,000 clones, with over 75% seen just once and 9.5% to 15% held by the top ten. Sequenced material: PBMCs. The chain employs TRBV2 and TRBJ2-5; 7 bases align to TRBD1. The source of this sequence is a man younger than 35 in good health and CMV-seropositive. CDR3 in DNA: TGTGCCAGCAGCCGGGACAGTCAAGAGACCCAGTACTTC. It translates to CASSRDSQETQYF.